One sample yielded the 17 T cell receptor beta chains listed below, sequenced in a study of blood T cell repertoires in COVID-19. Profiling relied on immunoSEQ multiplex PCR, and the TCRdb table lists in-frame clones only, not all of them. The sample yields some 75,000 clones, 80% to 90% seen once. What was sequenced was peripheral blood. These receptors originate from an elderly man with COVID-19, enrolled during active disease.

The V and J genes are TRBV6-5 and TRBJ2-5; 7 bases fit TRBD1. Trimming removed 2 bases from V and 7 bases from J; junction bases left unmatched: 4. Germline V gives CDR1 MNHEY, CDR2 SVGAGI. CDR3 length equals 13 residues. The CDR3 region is CASSYGTDGTQYF. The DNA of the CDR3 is TGTGCCAGCAGTTACGGGACAGACGGGACCCAGTACTTC.

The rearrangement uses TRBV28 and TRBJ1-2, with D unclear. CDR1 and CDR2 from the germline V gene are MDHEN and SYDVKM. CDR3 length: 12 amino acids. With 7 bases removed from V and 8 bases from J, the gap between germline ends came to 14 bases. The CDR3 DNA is TGTGCCAGCAACCGCCCAAAGAGAGGCTACACCTTC. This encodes CASNRPKRGYTF.

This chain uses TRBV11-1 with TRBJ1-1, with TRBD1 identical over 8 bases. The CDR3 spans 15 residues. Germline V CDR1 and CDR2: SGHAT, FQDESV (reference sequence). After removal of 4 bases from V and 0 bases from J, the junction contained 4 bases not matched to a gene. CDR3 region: CASSSGTGLNTEAFF. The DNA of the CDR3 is TGTGCCAGCAGCTCGGGGACAGGTTTGAACACTGAAGCTTTCTTT.

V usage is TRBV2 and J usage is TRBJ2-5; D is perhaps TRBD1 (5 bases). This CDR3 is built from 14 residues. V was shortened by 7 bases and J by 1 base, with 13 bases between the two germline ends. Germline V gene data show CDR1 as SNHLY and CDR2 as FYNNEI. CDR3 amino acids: CASTSTDAQETQYF. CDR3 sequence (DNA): TGTGCCAGCACCTCGACAGACGCCCAAGAGACCCAGTACTTC.

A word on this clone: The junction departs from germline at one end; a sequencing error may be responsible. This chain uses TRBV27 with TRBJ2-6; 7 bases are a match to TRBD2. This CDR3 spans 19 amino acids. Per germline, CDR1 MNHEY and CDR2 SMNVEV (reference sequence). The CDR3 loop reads CARSPWGGVVFSGANVLTF. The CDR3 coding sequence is TGTGCCCGCAGTCCCTGGGGGGGGGTGGTCTTCTCTGGGGCCAACGTCCTGACTTTC. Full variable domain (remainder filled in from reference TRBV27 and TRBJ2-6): EAQVTQNPRYLITVTGKKLTVTCSQNMNHEYMSWYRQDPGLGLRQIYYSMNVEVTDKGDVPEGYKVSRKEKRNFPLILESPSPNQTSLYFCARSPWGGVVFSGANVLTFGAGSRLTVL.

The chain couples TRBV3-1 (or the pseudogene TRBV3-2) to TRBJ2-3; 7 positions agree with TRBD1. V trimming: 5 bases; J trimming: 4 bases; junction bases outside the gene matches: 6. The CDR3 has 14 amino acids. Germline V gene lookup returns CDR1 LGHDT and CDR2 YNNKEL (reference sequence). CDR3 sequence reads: CASSSRQGADTQYF. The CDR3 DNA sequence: TGTGCCAGCAGCTCAAGACAGGGAGCAGATACGCAGTATTTT.

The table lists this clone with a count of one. In DNA form, the CDR3 reads TGTGCCAGCAGTTTTCGGACAGGGGGCCCGAATTCACCCCTCCACTTT. It is translated as CASSFRTGGPNSPLHF. The chain joins TRBV27 to TRBJ1-6; 11 bases align to TRBD1. CDR1 is MNHEY, CDR2 SMNVEV, per germline (reference sequence). J gave up 7 bases and V 3 bases, and 5 bases lay outside the gene matches. The CDR3 contains 16 residues.

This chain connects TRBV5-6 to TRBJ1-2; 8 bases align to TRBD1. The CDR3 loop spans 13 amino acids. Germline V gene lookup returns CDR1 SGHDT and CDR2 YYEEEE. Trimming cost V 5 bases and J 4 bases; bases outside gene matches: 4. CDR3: CASRGQGGYGYTF. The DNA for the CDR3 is TGTGCCAGCAGAGGACAGGGCGGCTATGGCTACACCTTC.

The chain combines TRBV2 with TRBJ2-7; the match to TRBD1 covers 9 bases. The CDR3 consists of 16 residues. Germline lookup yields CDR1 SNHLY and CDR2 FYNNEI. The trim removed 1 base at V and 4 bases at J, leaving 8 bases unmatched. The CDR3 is CASSEGRTGGWYEQYF. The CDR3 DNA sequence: TGTGCCAGCAGTGAAGGAAGAACAGGGGGCTGGTACGAGCAGTACTTC.

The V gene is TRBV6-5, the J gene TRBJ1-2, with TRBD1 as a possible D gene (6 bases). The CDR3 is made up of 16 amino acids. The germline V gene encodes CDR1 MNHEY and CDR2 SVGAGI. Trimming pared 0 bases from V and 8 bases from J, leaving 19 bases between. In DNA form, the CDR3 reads TGTGCCAGCAGTTACTCGGGGGTTAGGGAGGGGGGAGGCTACACCTTC. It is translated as CASSYSGVREGGGYTF.

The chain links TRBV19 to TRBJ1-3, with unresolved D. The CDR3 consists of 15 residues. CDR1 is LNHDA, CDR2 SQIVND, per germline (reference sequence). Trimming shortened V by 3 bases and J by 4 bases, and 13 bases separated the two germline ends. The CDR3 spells CASSMLAQSGNTIYF. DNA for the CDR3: TGTGCCAGTAGTATGTTGGCTCAATCAGGAAACACCATATATTTT.

The chain's CDR3 is CASSLAGGLTDTQYF. CDR3 DNA sequence: TGTGCCAGCAGCTTGGCGGGGGGGCTAACAGATACGCAGTATTTT. This chain joins TRBV5-6 and TRBJ2-3; 8 bases map to TRBD2. With 0 bases clipped from V and 3 bases from J, the junction kept 3 bases outside the gene matches. From germline, CDR1 is SGHDT and CDR2 YYEEEE. The CDR3 loop spans 15 amino acids.

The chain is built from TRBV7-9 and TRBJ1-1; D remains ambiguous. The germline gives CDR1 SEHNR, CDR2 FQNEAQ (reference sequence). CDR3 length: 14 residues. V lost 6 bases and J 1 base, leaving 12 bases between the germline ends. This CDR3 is CASRLDAGNTEAFF. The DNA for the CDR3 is TGTGCCAGCAGACTCGACGCAGGGAACACTGAAGCTTTCTTT.

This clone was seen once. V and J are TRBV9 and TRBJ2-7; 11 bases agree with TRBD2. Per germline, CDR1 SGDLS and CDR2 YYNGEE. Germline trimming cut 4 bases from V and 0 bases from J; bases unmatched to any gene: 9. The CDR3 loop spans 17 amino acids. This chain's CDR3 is CASSPGLAGPLSYEQYF. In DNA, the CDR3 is TGTGCCAGCAGCCCCGGACTAGCGGGCCCCCTCTCCTACGAGCAGTACTTC.

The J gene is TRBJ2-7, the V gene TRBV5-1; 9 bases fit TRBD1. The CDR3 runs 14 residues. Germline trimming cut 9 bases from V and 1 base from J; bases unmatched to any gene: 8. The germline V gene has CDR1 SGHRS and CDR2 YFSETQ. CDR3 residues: CATSQGTGSYEQYF. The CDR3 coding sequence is TGCGCCACCTCCCAAGGGACAGGGTCCTACGAGCAGTACTTC.

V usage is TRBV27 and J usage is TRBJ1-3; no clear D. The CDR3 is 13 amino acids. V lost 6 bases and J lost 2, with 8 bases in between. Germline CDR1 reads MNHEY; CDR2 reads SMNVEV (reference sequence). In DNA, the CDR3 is TGTGCCAGCAGATACTCGGCTGGAAACACCATATATTTT. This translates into CASRYSAGNTIYF.

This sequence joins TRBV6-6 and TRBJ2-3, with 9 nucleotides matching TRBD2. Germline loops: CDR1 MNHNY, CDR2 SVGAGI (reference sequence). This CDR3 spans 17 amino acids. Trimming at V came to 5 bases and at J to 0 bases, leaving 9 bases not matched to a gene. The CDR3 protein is CASSQTGGGASTDTQYF. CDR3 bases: TGTGCCAGCAGTCAGACTGGCGGGGGGGCTAGCACAGATACGCAGTATTTT.